The clone carrying this T cell receptor beta chain is a singleton in its sample. The antigen is undetermined. A junction boundary mismatches the germline segment, possibly from a read error. With 60 Vbeta and 13 Jbeta primers, the PCR was carried out. Sequenced by immunoSEQ multiplex PCR; TCRdb stores in-frame clones only, minus some. Here the sample spans over 80,000 clones, almost 80% being singletons. The CDR3 runs 11 residues. In germline, CDR1 is MGHDK, CDR2 SYGVNS. This sample is part of a study of cytomegalovirus exposure and HLA in healthy donors. Study conclusions and caveats: DRB1 showed the most TCR associations and HLA-C the fewest in a later analysis, as rates varied by HLA locus. TCR beta sequences reportedly predicted most subjects' HLA-A and HLA-B alleles accurately.

What was sequenced was PBMCs. The rearrangement joins TRBV25-1 to TRBJ2-1; D perhaps matches TRBD2 (5 bases). The source of this sequence is a female donor in good health and CMV-seronegative. This chain's CDR3 is CASTNRERNLF. The CDR3 DNA reads TGTGCCAGCACGAATCGGGAACGCAACCTCTTC. The full variable domain, rest sourced from reference TRBV25-1 and TRBJ2-1, is EADIYQTPRYLVIGTGKKITLECSQTMGHDKMYWYQQDPGMELHLIHYSYGVNSTEKGDLSSESTVSRIRTEHFPLTLESARPSHTSQYLCASTNRERNLFGPGTRLTVL.